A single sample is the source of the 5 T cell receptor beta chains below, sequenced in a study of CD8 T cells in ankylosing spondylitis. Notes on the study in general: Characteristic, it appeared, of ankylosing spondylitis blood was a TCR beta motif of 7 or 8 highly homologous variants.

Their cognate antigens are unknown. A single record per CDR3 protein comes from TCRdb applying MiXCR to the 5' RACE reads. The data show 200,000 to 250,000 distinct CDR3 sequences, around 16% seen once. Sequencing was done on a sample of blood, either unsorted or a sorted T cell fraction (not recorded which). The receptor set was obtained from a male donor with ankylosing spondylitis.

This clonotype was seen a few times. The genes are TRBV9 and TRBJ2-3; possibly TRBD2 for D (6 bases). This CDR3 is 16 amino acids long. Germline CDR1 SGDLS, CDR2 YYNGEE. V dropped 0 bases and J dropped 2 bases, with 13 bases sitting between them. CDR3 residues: CASSVALASTTDTQYF. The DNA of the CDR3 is TGTGCCAGCAGCGTAGCCCTAGCGAGCACCACAGATACGCAGTATTTT. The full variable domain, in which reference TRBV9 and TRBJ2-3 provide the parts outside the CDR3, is DSGVTQTPKHLITATGQRVTLRCSPRSGDLSVYWYQQSLDQGLQFLIQYYNGEERAKGNILERFSAQQFPDLHSELNLSSLELGDSALYFCASSVALASTTDTQYFGPGTRLTVL.

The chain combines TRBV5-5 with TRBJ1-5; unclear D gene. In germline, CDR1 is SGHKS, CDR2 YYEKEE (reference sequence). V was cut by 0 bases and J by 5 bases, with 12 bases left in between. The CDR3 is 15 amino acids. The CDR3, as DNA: TGTGCCAGCAGCTTGGGGGGTCTGTTTGATCAGCCCCAGCATTTT. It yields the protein CASSLGGLFDQPQHF.

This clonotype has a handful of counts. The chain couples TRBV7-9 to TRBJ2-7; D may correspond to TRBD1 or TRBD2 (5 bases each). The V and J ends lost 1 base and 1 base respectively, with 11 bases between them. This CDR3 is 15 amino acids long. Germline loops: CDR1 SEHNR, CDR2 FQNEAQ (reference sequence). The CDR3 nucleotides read TGTGCCAGCAGCTTAGGGGGGACGTCTTCCTACGAGCAGTACTTC. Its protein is CASSLGGTSSYEQYF.

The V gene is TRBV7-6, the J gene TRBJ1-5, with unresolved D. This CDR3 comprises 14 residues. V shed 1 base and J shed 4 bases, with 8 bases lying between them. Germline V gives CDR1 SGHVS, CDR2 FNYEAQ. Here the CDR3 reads CASSLGGLNQPQHF. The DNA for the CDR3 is TGTGCCAGCAGCTTAGGCGGCCTTAATCAGCCCCAGCATTTT.

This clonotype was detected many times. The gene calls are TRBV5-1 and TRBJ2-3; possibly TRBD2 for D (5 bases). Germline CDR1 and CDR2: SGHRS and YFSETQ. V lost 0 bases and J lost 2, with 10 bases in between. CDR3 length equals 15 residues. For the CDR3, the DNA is TGCGCCAGCAGCTTGGGAGGGTACAACACAGATACGCAGTATTTT. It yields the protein CASSLGGYNTDTQYF.